A selection of T cell receptor beta chains follows, all from one sample in a study of T cell changes during pregnancy in multiple sclerosis. Assay used: immunoSEQ multiplex PCR; TCRdb lists only in-frame clones, some missing. The sample consists of more than 65,000 clones, about 89% of them appearing once. The starting material was peripheral blood, obtained in the first trimester of pregnancy. These receptors were obtained from a female donor with multiple sclerosis, enrolled in a pregnancy study. The CDR3 runs from the conserved cysteine through the conserved F or W. A D gene is named only where the DNA matches it firmly. A clone size is listed for some rows: how often the clone was seen (once, few, many), or a class if it is expanded.

TRBD1	TRBV18	NA	TRBJ1-1	TGTGCCAGCTCACAGGGGGCGCTTCTGGACACTGAAGCTTTCTTT	CASSQGALLDTEAFF
TRBD2	TRBV13	NA	TRBJ2-3	TGTGCCAGCAGCTCAACCACGCGGGGGGAACTCAACACAGATACGCAGTATTTT	CASSSTTRGELNTDTQYF
NA	TRBV10-2	NA	TRBJ2-2	TGCGCCAGCAGTGAGTCGGGAGCGAACACCGGGGAGCTGTTTTTT	CASSESGANTGELFF
NA	TRBV5-1	NA	TRBJ2-2	TGCGCCAGCAGCTTGCGCCCCCGAGGGGGCACCGGGGAGCTGTTTTTT	CASSLRPRGGTGELFF
TRBD2	TRBV2	once	TRBJ2-1	TGTGCCAGCAGTGAGGTTGGGACTAGGTCTGTCTGGGATGAGCAGTTCTTC	CASSEVGTRSVWDEQFF
NA	TRBV7-2	once	TRBJ1-2	TGTGCCAGCAGCTCCGGGGGGGGCCAGGGCTACACCTTC	CASSSGGGQGYTF
TRBD1	TRBV28	NA	TRBJ2-7	TGTGCCAGCAGTTTCAGAGGACAGGGTTTATACGAGCAGTACTTC	CASSFRGQGLYEQYF
NA	TRBV4-1	NA	TRBJ2-1	TGCGCCAGCAGCCCCCGGGACTACCAAAGGGGGAGTTCCTACAATGAGCAGTTCTTC	CASSPRDYQRGSSYNEQFF
TRBD1	TRBV15	NA	TRBJ2-7	TGTGCCACCAGCATTTTACAGGGGCTCATCTACGAGCAGTACTTC	CATSILQGLIYEQYF
TRBD2	TRBV7-9	NA	TRBJ2-3	TGTGCCAGCAGCGTACTAGCGGGGGGGCAAATTCTAGATACGCAGTATTTT	CASSVLAGGQILDTQYF
TRBD2	TRBV5-8	NA	TRBJ2-7	TGTGCCAGCAGCCCCGGACTAGCGCACTACGAGCAGTACTTC	CASSPGLAHYEQYF
NA	TRBV19	NA	TRBJ2-7	TGTGCCAGTAGTATTAGTCTGCGGGACGGGACTTCCTACGAGCAGTACTTC	CASSISLRDGTSYEQYF
TRBD2	TRBV5-4	NA	TRBJ2-1	TGTGCCAGCAGCTTGTCGGGGGGATCCTACAATGAGCAGTTCTTC	CASSLSGGSYNEQFF
TRBD1	TRBV15	NA	TRBJ1-2	TGTGCCACCAGCAGACAGATACAGGGGCGAGGCTATGGCTACACCTTC	CATSRQIQGRGYGYTF
TRBD1	TRBV19	NA	TRBJ2-5	TGTGCCAGTCGATCGGGGGGGACAGGGGGCGTGGAGACCCAGTACTTC	CASRSGGTGGVETQYF
NA	TRBV6-5	NA	TRBJ2-1	TGTGCCAGCAGCCGCCGTGAGGGCTATGAGCAGTTCTTC	CASSRREGYEQFF
NA	TRBV11-3	NA	TRBJ2-3	TGTGCCAGCAGCCCGGGGAGGAGGGATCACACAGATACGCAGTATTTT	CASSPGRRDHTDTQYF
TRBD1	TRBV30	NA	TRBJ2-4	TGTGCCTGGAGTCCCCCCGGGACAGGGGGCCGATTTGGGGCCAAAAACATTCAGTACTTC	CAWSPPGTGGRFGAKNIQYF
NA	TRBV27	NA	TRBJ2-2	TGTGCCAGCAGTCCGCTAGTTGGCCGGGAGCTGTTTTTT	CASSPLVGRELFF
NA	TRBV6-1	NA	TRBJ2-1	TGTGCCAGCAGTGAAGGAGAGGCCCTATACAATGAGCAGTTCTTC	CASSEGEALYNEQFF
NA	TRBV7-8	NA	TRBJ1-5	TGTGCCAGCAGTCCCCGCCGGACAGCGAATGGAGGTCAGCCCCAGCATTTT	CASSPRRTANGGQPQHF
TRBD1	TRBV27	NA	TRBJ2-7	TGTGCCAGCAGTTTAGAGGGGACAGGATCCTACGAGCAGTACTTC	CASSLEGTGSYEQYF
NA	TRBV19	NA	TRBJ1-4	TGTGCCAGTAGTAGATTGGGCGCGCCTAATGAAAAACTGTTTTTT	CASSRLGAPNEKLFF